The 25 T cell receptor beta chains listed next were all sequenced from one sample in a study of CD4 T cells in relation to SARS-CoV-2 and coronaviruses. Before the COVID-19 pandemic, during about 2010-2019, CD4+ T cells were taken from unexposed donors. The table came from immunoSEQ multiplex PCR; TCRdb's copy has only in-frame clones and leaves some out. The sample consists of about 59,000 clones, about nine tenths of them appearing once. Sequencing was done on a sample of memory CD4+ T cells from PBMCs. These receptors were obtained from a human donor in good health.

The chain couples TRBV28 to TRBJ2-3; 7 positions match TRBD2. CDR3 length: 18 amino acids. Trimming took 7 bases from V and 0 from J; bases not matched to a gene: 16. In germline, CDR1 is MDHEN, CDR2 SYDVKM. Written as DNA, the CDR3 is TGTGCCAGCATTCAGGAAGCGGGAAAAAGAAGGAGCACAGATACGCAGTATTTT. Translation: CASIQEAGKRRSTDTQYF.

Only one count was recorded for this clone. V gene TRBV4-1 combines with J gene TRBJ1-3; no reliable D call. There are 16 residues in the CDR3. The V end was cut by 1 base, the J end by 3 bases, with 13 bases between. Germline CDR1 is MGHRA and CDR2 is YSYEKL. CDR3 region: CASSQVLDAVGNTIYF. The DNA of the CDR3 is TGCGCCAGCAGCCAAGTCCTCGACGCGGTTGGAAACACCATATATTTT.

The chain combines TRBV28 with TRBJ2-3, with D tentatively TRBD2 (6 bases). Germline CDR1 is MDHEN and CDR2 is SYDVKM. This CDR3 comprises 16 residues. Trimming left V 4 bases short and J 1 base short, with 15 bases between. This CDR3 reads CASSSSSSEGTDTQYF. In DNA form, the CDR3 reads TGTGCCAGCAGTTCCTCGTCTAGCGAAGGCACAGATACGCAGTATTTT.

The chain links TRBV5-4 to TRBJ2-1; TRBD1 might be the D (5 bases). Germline CDR1 SGHNT, CDR2 YYREEE (reference sequence). V lost 4 bases and J 2 bases, leaving 13 bases between the germline ends. This CDR3 has 15 amino acids. CDR3 in DNA: TGTGCCAGCAGCATAAGGGGTGGCACCTACAATGAGCAGTTCTTC. This gives the protein CASSIRGGTYNEQFF.

This chain links TRBV28 with TRBJ2-3; 8 nucleotides line up with TRBD2. The CDR3 is 16 residues long. Germline assignment: CDR1 MDHEN and CDR2 SYDVKM. The V and J ends lost 5 bases and 1 base, in that order; junction bases with no gene match: 8. The chain's CDR3 is CASSTESGSGTDTQYF. The CDR3 bases are TGTGCCAGCAGTACCGAGAGCGGGAGCGGCACAGATACGCAGTATTTT. The complete variable domain, with remaining parts taken from reference TRBV28 and TRBJ2-3, reads DVKVTQSSRYLVKRTGEKVFLECVQDMDHENMFWYRQDPGLGLRLIYFSYDVKMKEKGDIPEGYSVSREKKERFSLILESASTNQTSMYLCASSTESGSGTDTQYFGPGTRLTVL.

The table lists this clone with a count of one. The genes are TRBV28 and TRBJ2-1; D is ambiguous. CDR1 is MDHEN and CDR2 is SYDVKM in the germline V gene. The V end was cut by 7 bases, the J end by 0 bases, with 10 bases between. CDR3 length: 14 amino acids. The CDR3 spells CASTLGSSYNEQFF. CDR3 bases: TGTGCCAGCACCCTCGGAAGCTCCTACAATGAGCAGTTCTTC.

This clone came up a few times. The genes are TRBV30 and TRBJ2-5; 7 nucleotides align to TRBD2. Germline lookup yields CDR1 GTSNPN and CDR2 SVGIG (reference sequence). The ends lost 0 bases at V and 2 bases at J; junction bases unmatched: 15. CDR3 size: 18 residues. In DNA, the CDR3 is TGTGCCTGGAGTGTAGGTTACCTCGGGGGAGCGGGGCAAGAGACCCAGTACTTC. The encoded protein is CAWSVGYLGGAGQETQYF.

The chain joins TRBV5-1 to TRBJ1-4, with 7 bases lining up with TRBD1. The CDR3 runs to 15 residues. Germline V gene lookup returns CDR1 SGHRS and CDR2 YFSETQ. With V trimmed by 5 bases and J by 3 bases, 7 bases remained unmatched. The CDR3 here is CASSKGGSSNEKLFF. The DNA of the CDR3 is TGCGCCAGCAGTAAAGGGGGCTCGTCTAATGAAAAACTGTTTTTT.

This chain links TRBV6-5 with TRBJ1-2; 11 bases map to TRBD1. Germline V gene sequence: CDR1 MNHEY, CDR2 SVGAGI. CDR3 length: 14 amino acids. Losses at the gene ends were 6 bases for V and 7 bases for J; bases not matched to a gene: 7. In DNA form, the CDR3 reads TGTGCCAGCAGCGGACAGGGGGCCGCCTTTGGCTACACCTTC. This gives the protein CASSGQGAAFGYTF.

This rearrangement joins TRBV7-3 to TRBJ2-1; 8 bases fit TRBD2. The CDR3 length is 15 residues. CDR1 and CDR2 from the germline V gene are SGHTA and FQGTGA. The ends lost 2 bases at V and 8 bases at J; junction bases unmatched: 8. The CDR3 sequence: CASSLFQRERDEQFF. The CDR3 DNA reads TGTGCCAGCAGCTTATTCCAGCGGGAGCGGGATGAGCAGTTCTTC.

The V and J genes are TRBV2 and TRBJ1-6, with no clear D. With 8 bases removed from V and 7 bases from J, the gap between germline ends came to 12 bases. The CDR3 sequence is 13 residues long. The germline gives CDR1 SNHLY, CDR2 FYNNEI. CDR3 sequence reads: CASDLKGNSPLHF. The DNA for the CDR3 is TGTGCCAGCGATCTTAAAGGGAATTCACCCCTCCACTTT.

This clone was counted between two and nine times. This chain joins TRBV5-6 and TRBJ1-5; 9 nucleotides agree with TRBD1. This CDR3 comprises 15 residues. With V trimmed by 4 bases and J by 4 bases, 6 bases remained unmatched. In germline, CDR1 is SGHDT, CDR2 YYEEEE. The CDR3 loop is CASSLRDRDNQPQHF. The CDR3 coding sequence is TGTGCCAGCAGCCTCCGGGACAGGGATAATCAGCCCCAGCATTTT.

V and J are TRBV6-5 and TRBJ1-5, with D unclear. Trimming removed 5 bases at V and 2 bases at J, with 10 bases between. Germline V gives CDR1 MNHEY, CDR2 SVGAGI. This CDR3 has 14 amino acids. CDR3 protein: CASSQLVGNQPQHF. CDR3 sequence (DNA): TGTGCCAGCAGTCAACTGGTGGGCAATCAGCCCCAGCATTTT.

The chain is built from TRBV12-5 and TRBJ2-7; possibly TRBD2 for D (6 bases). The CDR3 is made up of 14 amino acids. Trimming took 6 bases from V and 0 from J, leaving 12 bases between them. CDR1 is LGHNT and CDR2 is FRNRAP in the germline V gene. The DNA for the CDR3 is TGTGCTAGTGGGGGGGGAAGTAGCTCCTACGAGCAGTACTTC. This codes for CASGGGSSSYEQYF.

J is TRBJ1-2 and V is TRBV12-1; the table's D call TRBD1 went unverified against the DNA. TRBV12-1 represents a pseudogene. The CDR3 has 14 residues. CDR3 loop: CASSPGQGADGYTF. For the CDR3, the DNA is TGTGCCAGCAGCCCGGGACAGGGGGCTGATGGCTACACCTTC.

This clone has more than one count but fewer than ten. The chain is built from TRBV3-1 (or the pseudogene TRBV3-2) and TRBJ2-1; the D is unclear. Germline CDR1 LGHDT, CDR2 YNNKEL (reference sequence). CDR3 length equals 15 residues. Between the trimmed V and J ends, which lost 0 bases and 15 bases, there was a span of 21 bases. The CDR3 loop is CASSQDPKLPSVLFF. The CDR3 DNA reads as TGTGCCAGCAGCCAAGATCCGAAACTACCTTCAGTTCTGTTCTTC.

The V and J genes are TRBV7-7 and TRBJ2-6; D assignment may be TRBD1 or TRBD2 (5 bases each). The germline gives CDR1 SSHAT, CDR2 FNYEAQ (reference sequence). This CDR3 spans 18 amino acids. V gave up 5 bases and J gave up 0 bases, with 17 bases separating them. The DNA of the CDR3 is TGTGCCAGCAGCCCCGAGGGCCAGGGTTCCTCTGGGGCCAACGTCCTGACTTTC. Translated, it gives CASSPEGQGSSGANVLTF.

V gene TRBV7-5 combines with J gene TRBJ1-3. TRBV7-5 is a pseudogene. The length of the CDR3 is 11 residues. The CDR3 sequence: CVRSGGNTIYF. The CDR3 DNA follows: TGTGTCAGAAGCGGGGGAAACACCATATATTTT.

Remarks on this clone: Other DNA sequences of this sample code for an identical CDR3. This rearrangement joins TRBV7-3 to TRBJ2-1; TRBD2 matches 12 bases. Germline CDR1 reads SGHTA; CDR2 reads FQGTGA. CDR3 length: 13 amino acids. V shed 3 bases and J 10 bases; nucleotides not matched to a gene: 1. For the CDR3, the DNA is TGTGCCAGCAGCTTTGGGACTAGCGGGGAGCAGTTCTTC. Translated: CASSFGTSGEQFF.

The rearrangement joins TRBV28 to TRBJ1-6; D might be TRBD1 (6 bases). With 3 bases removed from V and 9 bases from J, the gap between germline ends came to 12 bases. The length of the CDR3 is 14 residues. Germline V lookup: CDR1 MDHEN, CDR2 SYDVKM. The CDR3 DNA follows: TGTGCCAGCAGTTTGGGAAGGGGGGGTTCACCCCTCCACTTT. Protein product: CASSLGRGGSPLHF.

V is TRBV27 and J is TRBJ1-2; possibly TRBD1 for D (6 bases). The CDR3 loop spans 14 amino acids. V lost 2 bases and J lost 8, with 15 bases in between. Germline-derived CDR1 and CDR2 are MNHEY and SMNVEV (reference sequence). CDR3 loop: CASSLAGTTGGYTF. The CDR3 DNA sequence: TGTGCCAGCAGTTTAGCCGGGACAACAGGGGGCTACACCTTC.

V is TRBV7-3 and J is TRBJ1-1; D is possibly TRBD1 (5 bases). Trimming pared 5 bases from V and 1 base from J, leaving 17 bases between. Germline V gene lookup returns CDR1 SGHTA and CDR2 FQGTGA. CDR3 size: 16 residues. This CDR3 reads CASSGGVGSTNTEAFF. CDR3 sequence (DNA): TGTGCCAGCAGCGGAGGGGTCGGGTCTACGAACACTGAAGCTTTCTTT.

This clone was recorded a few times. The chain carries TRBV5-1 and TRBJ1-1; D might be TRBD1 (5 bases). The CDR3 totals 15 residues. The V end was cut by 0 bases, the J end by 6 bases, with 15 bases between. Germline V CDR1 and CDR2: SGHRS, YFSETQ. The CDR3 loop reads CASSLESRRVSEAFF. DNA of the CDR3: TGCGCCAGCAGCTTGGAGAGCCGCAGGGTCTCTGAAGCTTTCTTT.

This chain joins TRBV4-1 and TRBJ2-7; 12 bases align to TRBD2. This CDR3 contains 17 residues. Germline lookup yields CDR1 MGHRA and CDR2 YSYEKL. The V and J ends lost 3 bases and 4 bases, in that order; junction bases with no gene match: 10. CDR3 protein: CASSQGGLAGTKYEQYF. CDR3 nucleotide sequence: TGCGCCAGCAGCCAGGGAGGACTAGCGGGAACCAAATACGAGCAGTACTTC.

This clone was recorded a few times. The chain recombines TRBV10-1 with TRBJ2-1, with TRBD1 matching 10 bases. Germline V gene lookup returns CDR1 WNHNN and CDR2 SYGVQD (reference sequence). The CDR3 runs to 13 residues. J lost 3 bases, V lost 8 bases, and 1 base had no gene match. The CDR3 protein is CASGQGGYNEQFF. Here the CDR3 DNA reads TGCGCCAGCGGACAGGGGGGCTACAATGAGCAGTTCTTC.